The entry below gives a single T cell receptor beta chain sequence along with its context. The target of this receptor is not known. The input lacks base qualities; no much larger clone sits a single base away. The data were obtained in a study of OX40 agonist ivuxolimab in advanced cancers. For the study in its entirety: Ivuxolimab, which targeted the costimulatory receptor OX40 (CD134), was an agonistic, fully human IgG2 monoclonal antibody. The paper reports the monotherapy dose-escalation portion (N of about 52 patients) of the phase I ivuxolimab trial. Partial responses occurred in three dose-escalation patients, of whom one had hepatocellular carcinoma and two had cutaneous melanoma. Of the 50 to 55 dose-escalation patients, hepatocellular carcinoma was present in roughly 19, melanoma in about 15, renal cell carcinoma in 9 and head and neck cancer in 9. In the dose-escalation cohort, 82.7% of patients were male, and the mean age was approximately 64 years, with a range of 23 to 79. The point of sequencing TCRbeta in the periphery was to test whether ivuxolimab changed TCR sequence diversity and drove clonal T-cell expansion. Prior anti-PD-1, anti-PD-L1 or anti-CTLA-4 therapy was permitted, and checkpoint inhibitors had been received by roughly 42% of dose-escalation patients. Intravenous ivuxolimab was administered to patients every 2 weeks at six dose levels: 0.01, 0.1, 0.3, 1.5, 3 and 10 mg/kg.

To sequence the TCRbeta CDR3 region, genomic DNA was isolated from the sorted cells. The immunoSEQ Assay was used to sequence the TCRbeta CDR3 regions. The immuneACCESS repertoire file appears here via TCRdb, limited to in-frame rearrangements. These files lack a portion of the clones; in checked studies, under half of the deficit traces to unresolved V genes, and the cause of the others is not known. The sample includes tens of thousands of clones, with around 81% observed a single time. In total, the top ten clones hold over 4.5% of the sample. General findings and caveats noted by the study authors: Low levels of normalized T-cell clonal expansion were also seen in some patients who did not respond. Partial responders in the 0.1-3.0 mg/kg groups had among the lowest normalized peripheral clonal expansion, especially among CD8+ T cells. After ivuxolimab, CD8+ T cells had more expanded clones than CD4+ T cells on average. The antigen specificity of the clonally expanded peripheral T cells was not determined. At doses of 0.1 to 3.0 mg/kg, clonal expansion of both CD4+ and CD8+ T cells in blood was seen between baseline and week 6.

The trial excluded patients who had a history of autoimmune disease or who were on systemic immunosuppression. Peripheral blood for TCR sequencing was collected from all dose cohorts at baseline, on cycle 4 day 1, and on cycle 7 day 1. The samples were taken from a phase I, first-in-human, multicenter, open-label dose-escalation trial of ivuxolimab. Adults with locally advanced or metastatic head and neck squamous cell, hepatocellular, melanoma or renal cell carcinoma were enrolled in the trial. Before TCR sequencing, CD4+ T cells and CD8+ T cells from peripheral blood were sorted into separate populations. The CDR3 sequence holds 16 residues, the cysteine and phenylalanine included. Just CDR3 DNA is preserved here, 48 bases in frame from base 1. The germline V gene (reference sequence) sets CDR1 to MNHEY and CDR2 to SMNVEV. V and J are trimmed by 5 bases and 0 bases, and the gene matches miss 7 bases of the junction.

This TCR was sampled from an adult with an advanced solid tumor such as melanoma, head and neck, liver or kidney cancer. The sequence joins TRBV27 to TRBJ2-1, with 7 middle bases fitting TRBD1. This specimen consisted of CD4+ or CD8+ T cells sorted from blood, obtained in a trial of the OX40 agonist ivuxolimab. The CDR3 here reads CASSPMTGSSYNEQFF. Here is the DNA: TGTGCCAGCAGTCCAATGACAGGGAGCTCCTACAATGAGCAGTTCTTC.